These 3 T cell receptor beta chains were sequenced from one sample in a study of early T cells in non-severe SARS-CoV-2 infection. Using its own MiXCR run on the 5' RACE reads, TCRdb lists one record per CDR3 protein. The data show some 30,000 distinct CDR3 sequences, roughly 3.9% seen once. Sequencing input: whole blood. These receptors were taken from an adult who was a healthcare worker with PCR-confirmed SARS-CoV-2 infection or an uninfected control (not recorded which).

This clonotype has ten or more counts. The CDR3 DNA follows: TGTGCCAGCAGTCTGCTACTAGGGGGCAATGAGCAGTTCTTC. Translating it yields CASSLLLGGNEQFF. The chain uses TRBV25-1 and TRBJ2-1, with a weak D call TRBD1 (6 bases). The CDR3 runs 14 residues. Germline V CDR1 and CDR2: MGHDK, SYGVNS. The V end lost 5 bases, the J end lost 6 bases, and 14 bases lay between the germline ends.

There are many counts of this clonotype. This chain uses TRBV9 with TRBJ2-5; 8 bases line up with TRBD1. Germline V gene sequence: CDR1 SGDLS, CDR2 YYNGEE. The CDR3 totals 14 residues. V was clipped by 4 bases and J by 3 bases; unmatched bases: 5. The CDR3 coding sequence is TGTGCCAGCAGCCGGGGACAGGATGAAGAGACCCAGTACTTC. It specifies CASSRGQDEETQYF. The variable domain in full, with the rest retrieved from reference TRBV9 and TRBJ2-5, is DSGVTQTPKHLITATGQRVTLRCSPRSGDLSVYWYQQSLDQGLQFLIQYYNGEERAKGNILERFSAQQFPDLHSELNLSSLELGDSALYFCASSRGQDEETQYFGPGTRLLVL.

At least ten counts were recorded for this clonotype. This rearrangement joins TRBV7-9 to TRBJ1-1, with TRBD1 matching 9 bases. Losses at the gene ends were 3 bases for V and 4 bases for J; bases not matched to a gene: 6. In germline, CDR1 is SEHNR, CDR2 FQNEAQ (reference sequence). CDR3 size: 15 residues. DNA of the CDR3: TGTGCCAGCAGCTTCCTCCGACAGGGGGGCACTGAAGCTTTCTTT. This gives the protein CASSFLRQGGTEAFF.